This T cell receptor beta chain was recovered during a study of long-term antiretroviral therapy in people with HIV. J lost 1 base, V lost 1 base, and 15 bases had no gene match. Per the germline V gene, CDR1 is SGHAT and CDR2 is FQNNGV. The CDR3 has 19 residues. Per donor, a minimum of one pre-ART and a minimum of two post-ART PBMC samples were available. Run at survey level, the immunoSEQ assay was version v3.0. Clones were read by immunoSEQ multiplex PCR, and TCRdb kept only the in-frame ones, dropping some. Found here are about 32,000 clones, 95% to 98% of them singletons; the top ten hold 1.5% to 2%.

The J gene is TRBJ2-7, the V gene TRBV11-2; 8 bases are shared with TRBD2. The origin of this receptor is a young man with HIV. Sequenced material: unsorted PBMCs, taken 7.6 years after starting antiretroviral therapy. The CDR3 sequence is CASSLGRGLAGRPSYEQYF. CDR3 DNA sequence: TGTGCCAGCAGCTTAGGGAGAGGCCTAGCGGGCCGGCCTTCCTACGAGCAGTACTTC.